One sample yielded the 23 T cell receptor beta chains listed below, sequenced in a study of T cell changes during pregnancy in multiple sclerosis. Clones were read by immunoSEQ multiplex PCR, and TCRdb kept only the in-frame ones, dropping some. The table shows tens of thousands of clones, with 85% to 90% occurring only once. This specimen consisted of CD8+ T cells from peripheral blood mononuclear cells, obtained after pregnancy. The receptors derive from a female donor in good health, enrolled as a control in a pregnancy study.

The V call is TRBV2, the J call TRBJ2-7; 13 positions agree with TRBD2. Looked up from germline, CDR1 is SNHLY and CDR2 is FYNNEI. The CDR3 covers 16 residues. V lost 9 bases, J lost 1 base, and 9 bases stayed unmatched. For the CDR3, the DNA is TGTGCCAGAGGGACTAGCGGGGCCATAGAATCCTACGAGCAGTACTTC. As protein: CARGTSGAIESYEQYF.

V gene TRBV9 combines with J gene TRBJ1-4; D not certain. Germline V gene lookup returns CDR1 SGDLS and CDR2 YYNGEE. The length of the CDR3 is 12 residues. Trimming shortened V by 2 bases and J by 5 bases, and 4 bases separated the two germline ends. CDR3 protein: CASSVGNEKLFF. Here the CDR3 DNA reads TGTGCCAGCAGCGTTGGCAATGAAAAACTGTTTTTT.

This clone was counted a few times. V gene TRBV7-9 combines with J gene TRBJ1-1; D call uncertain. CDR1 and CDR2 (germline): SEHNR, FQNEAQ (reference sequence). The CDR3 runs 15 residues. The V and J ends lost 2 bases and 1 base respectively, with 11 bases between them. CDR3 coding DNA: TGTGCCAGCAGCTTAAACTACATCTCGAACACTGAAGCTTTCTTT. This gives the protein CASSLNYISNTEAFF.

V usage is TRBV6-5 and J usage is TRBJ2-2, with 10 bases aligning to TRBD1. The ends lost 2 bases at V and 7 bases at J; junction bases unmatched: 4. CDR3 size: 15 residues. In germline, CDR1 is MNHEY, CDR2 SVGAGI. The CDR3 DNA reads TGTGCCAGCAGTTACGGGACAGGGGAGGTCGGGGAGCTGTTTTTT. It specifies CASSYGTGEVGELFF.

The chain carries TRBV27 and TRBJ2-3, with D possibly being TRBD2 (5 bases). From germline, CDR1 is MNHEY and CDR2 SMNVEV (reference sequence). Trimming removed 1 base from V and 1 base from J, with 18 bases in between. The CDR3 runs 18 residues. In nucleotides, the CDR3 is TGTGCCAGCAGTTTATACCGCCACCCCCCCGGGGGCACAGATACGCAGTATTTT. Residues: CASSLYRHPPGGTDTQYF.

The chain carries TRBV7-9 and TRBJ1-2; no clear D gene. From germline, CDR1 is SEHNR and CDR2 FQNEAQ (reference sequence). The V end was cut by 1 base, the J end by 2 bases, with 5 bases between. This CDR3 comprises 13 residues. The CDR3 loop reads CASSLGQNYGYTF. For the CDR3, the DNA is TGTGCCAGCAGCTTAGGGCAGAACTATGGCTACACCTTC.

V gene TRBV2 combines with J gene TRBJ2-3; D perhaps matches TRBD2 (6 bases). The CDR3 has 13 residues. CDR1 is SNHLY and CDR2 is FYNNEI in the germline V gene. The V end lost 11 bases, the J end lost 0 bases, and 12 bases lay between the germline ends. Written as DNA, the CDR3 is TGTGCCCCTGGGGGGAGAAGCACAGATACGCAGTATTTT. This translates into CAPGGRSTDTQYF.

V gene TRBV2 combines with J gene TRBJ1-1, with D unclear. Germline V gives CDR1 SNHLY, CDR2 FYNNEI. CDR3 size: 11 residues. Trimming stripped 8 bases from V and 4 bases from J, with 8 bases between. CDR3 sequence: CASRVPTEAFF. CDR3 coding DNA: TGTGCCAGCCGAGTACCCACTGAAGCTTTCTTT.

This chain joins TRBV6-5 and TRBJ2-7; possible D gene TRBD2, 5 bases. There are 12 residues in the CDR3. Germline CDR1 and CDR2: MNHEY and SVGAGI. The CDR3 nucleotides are TGTGCTCTCGGGGATCCCCAACAGGAGCAGTACTTC. Its translation is CALGDPQQEQYF.

The chain is built from TRBV9 and TRBJ2-3, with 9 nucleotides matching TRBD2. The CDR3 has 16 amino acids. Germline CDR1 reads SGDLS; CDR2 reads YYNGEE. V lost 2 bases, J lost 3 bases, and 7 bases stayed unmatched. The CDR3 here is CASSVRGGGGTDTQYF. In nucleotides, the CDR3 is TGTGCCAGCAGCGTGCGGGGGGGCGGTGGTACAGATACGCAGTATTTT.

This clone appeared a single time. This sequence joins TRBV11-2 and TRBJ2-7, with D possibly TRBD1 on 5 matching bases. Trimming left V 5 bases short and J 0 bases short, with 8 bases between. The germline gives CDR1 SGHAT, CDR2 FQNNGV. The length of the CDR3 is 13 residues. The CDR3 bases are TGTGCCAGCAGCCGACAGTTCTCCTACGAGCAGTACTTC. This encodes CASSRQFSYEQYF.

This clone was seen only once. The J gene is TRBJ2-2, the V gene TRBV6-4; D might be TRBD2 (5 bases). Deletions cut 0 bases from V and 7 bases from J, with 9 bases between. This CDR3 comprises 14 residues. Germline V gene sequence: CDR1 MRHNA, CDR2 SNTAGT. The DNA for the CDR3 is TGTGCCAGCAGTGACTCCCCGGGGATCGGGGAGCTGTTTTTT. Translation: CASSDSPGIGELFF.

V usage is TRBV28 and J usage is TRBJ1-6, with D unclear. Germline CDR1 reads MDHEN; CDR2 reads SYDVKM. CDR3 length equals 15 residues. Trimming left V 3 bases short and J 6 bases short, with 12 bases between. DNA for the CDR3: TGTGCCAGCAGTTTCGAGTCTTTCGGTAATTCACCCCTCCACTTT. This encodes CASSFESFGNSPLHF.

The chain recombines TRBV9 with TRBJ1-2; TRBD1 is a possible D gene (6 bases). From germline, CDR1 is SGDLS and CDR2 YYNGEE. V shed 3 bases and J shed 13 bases, with 19 bases lying between them. The CDR3 sequence is 13 residues long. CDR3 in DNA: TGTGCCAGCAGCGCCCGAGAGGGGGGGTCCCGCACCTTC. It encodes CASSAREGGSRTF.

This chain links TRBV10-2 with TRBJ2-3, with 12 bases fitting TRBD2. V trimming: 5 bases; J trimming: 3 bases; junction bases outside the gene matches: 3. Germline CDR1 is WSHSY and CDR2 is SAAADI. The CDR3 covers 15 residues. This CDR3 reads CASSPLAGGTDTQYF. The CDR3 DNA reads as TGCGCCAGCAGTCCACTAGCGGGGGGTACAGATACGCAGTATTTT.

The chain is built from TRBV13 and TRBJ1-1; D call uncertain. Germline CDR1 and CDR2: PRHDT and FYEKMQ (reference sequence). The V end was cut by 8 bases, the J end by 8 bases, with 15 bases between. The CDR3 has 12 residues. The CDR3 here is CASGFGTNEAFF. The CDR3 nucleotides read TGTGCCAGCGGGTTTGGAACTAACGAAGCTTTCTTT.

This clone has only a few counts. The V call is TRBV9, the J call TRBJ1-1; D not certain. Germline values: CDR1 SGDLS, CDR2 YYNGEE. V shed 0 bases and J shed 4 bases, with 7 bases lying between them. The CDR3 covers 13 residues. The CDR3 protein is CASSVAEATEAFF. For the CDR3, the DNA is TGTGCCAGCAGCGTAGCGGAGGCCACTGAAGCTTTCTTT.

The chain combines TRBV10-3 with TRBJ1-5; tentative D call: TRBD1 (6 bases). Germline V lookup: CDR1 ENHRY, CDR2 SYGVKD. The CDR3 sequence is 13 residues long. The V gene lost 4 bases and the J gene lost 7 bases, with 11 bases spanning the gap. The CDR3 DNA follows: TGTGCCATCAGTGGAAGGGGGTACCAGCCCCAGCATTTT. The encoded protein is CAISGRGYQPQHF.

The rearrangement links TRBV13 to TRBJ2-1; 8 bases agree with TRBD1. Germline trimming cut 1 base from V and 5 bases from J; bases unmatched to any gene: 7. Per the germline V gene, CDR1 is PRHDT and CDR2 is FYEKMQ (reference sequence). The CDR3 has 16 amino acids. The CDR3 reads CASSLAVGTGNNEQFF. CDR3 DNA sequence: TGTGCCAGCAGCTTAGCAGTCGGGACAGGTAACAATGAGCAGTTCTTC.

This sequence joins TRBV4-3 and TRBJ1-4; D is perhaps TRBD1 (5 bases). Germline assignment: CDR1 LGHNA and CDR2 YSLEER. V was cut by 1 base and J by 4 bases, with 13 bases left in between. This CDR3 contains 16 residues. The CDR3 here is CASSQARRGVNEKLFF. CDR3 in DNA: TGCGCCAGCAGCCAAGCTAGGAGGGGCGTTAATGAAAAACTGTTTTTT.

The chain has TRBV4-3 and TRBJ2-7; D unresolved. Between the trimmed V and J ends, which lost 0 bases and 4 bases, there was a span of 10 bases. Germline-derived CDR1 and CDR2 are LGHNA and YSLEER. CDR3 length: 14 residues. DNA of the CDR3: TGCGCCAGCAGCCAAGAAGAGGCTCTTTACGAGCAGTACTTC. This sequence encodes CASSQEEALYEQYF.

This CDR3 reads CASSGWPTGATF. CDR3 nucleotide sequence: TGTGCCAGCAGCGGCTGGCCGACAGGGGCCACCTTC. The gene calls are TRBV2 and TRBJ1-2; TRBD1 aligns across 8 bases. V lost 6 bases to trimming and J lost 13 bases; unmatched junction nucleotides: 10. Germline V gene sequence: CDR1 SNHLY, CDR2 FYNNEI. The CDR3 is made up of 12 amino acids. The full variable domain, its missing parts supplied by reference TRBV2 and TRBJ1-2, is EPEVTQTPSHQVTQMGQEVILRCVPISNHLYFYWYRQILGQKVEFLVSFYNNEISEKSEIFDDQFSVERPDGSNFTLKIRSTKLEDSAMYFCASSGWPTGATFGSGTRLTVV.

This chain joins TRBV6-1 and TRBJ2-2, with D possibly matching TRBD2 (6 bases). This CDR3 comprises 16 residues. CDR1 is MNHNS and CDR2 is SASEGT in the germline V gene. Trimming stripped 0 bases from V and 2 bases from J, with 10 bases between. CDR3 nucleotide sequence: TGTGCCAGCAGTGAAGCGCCGGGACTTAACACCGGGGAGCTGTTTTTT. Protein sequence: CASSEAPGLNTGELFF.